The 8 T cell receptor beta chains listed next were all sequenced from one sample in a study of T cells in Graves' hyperthyroidism and ophthalmopathy. Amplification of TCR beta CDR3 regions was performed using RNA transcripts as template. A set of HTBI primers served as the primers for a first-round RT-PCR of the TCR CDR3. TCRdb reanalysed the multiplex PCR reads using MiXCR and keeps one entry per CDR3 protein. The sample records roughly 580,000 distinct CDR3 sequences, approximately 44% being singletons. Sequencing was carried out using peripheral blood or thyroid tissue (not recorded which). These receptors were taken from a woman in her late teens or twenties with Graves' hyperthyroidism.

This clonotype has at least ten counts. The chain has TRBV7-9 and TRBJ1-1; 10 bases fit TRBD1. Germline loops: CDR1 SEHNR, CDR2 FQNEAQ (reference sequence). Trimming cost V 5 bases and J 4 bases; bases outside gene matches: 10. This CDR3 has 16 amino acids. The CDR3 region has the DNA TGTGCCAGCAGCGGAGGACAGGGGGATGAGTTCACTGAAGCTTTCTTT. Translated, it gives CASSGGQGDEFTEAFF.

This chain connects TRBV14 to TRBJ2-6; tentative D call: TRBD2 (6 bases). Trimming left V 4 bases short and J 0 bases short, with 13 bases between. Germline CDR1 reads SGHDN; CDR2 reads FVKESK. The CDR3 sequence is 17 residues long. The CDR3 protein is CASSPMGGHSGANVLTF. For the CDR3, the DNA is TGTGCCAGCAGCCCGATGGGAGGTCACTCTGGGGCCAACGTCCTGACTTTC.

J is TRBJ2-7 and V is TRBV7-9, with D tentatively TRBD2 (6 bases). The CDR3 runs to 13 residues. Germline-derived CDR1 and CDR2 are SEHNR and FQNEAQ (reference sequence). V was clipped by 1 base and J by 6 bases, with 10 bases between them. In DNA form, the CDR3 reads TGTGCCAGCAGCTTAGATACGGGGGTCGAGCAGTACTTC. Translation: CASSLDTGVEQYF.

This clonotype was observed a few times. V usage is TRBV7-2 and J usage is TRBJ1-1; D gene ambiguous. The germline gives CDR1 SGHTA, CDR2 FQGNSA. V lost 5 bases to trimming and J lost 0 bases, with 13 bases between them. CDR3 size: 15 residues. In DNA, the CDR3 is TGTGCCAGCAGCCCCCTCGGGAAGATGAACACTGAAGCTTTCTTT. Translation gives CASSPLGKMNTEAFF.

This chain joins TRBV29-1 and TRBJ2-3, with D perhaps TRBD1 or TRBD2 (8 bases each). CDR3 length: 13 residues. Per germline, CDR1 SQVTM and CDR2 ANQGSEA. V was shortened by 6 bases and J by 6 bases, with 16 bases between the two germline ends. Here the CDR3 DNA reads TGCAGCGTCAGAGCGGGGGACAGGGATACGCAGTATTTT. Translated: CSVRAGDRDTQYF.

The chain employs TRBV15 and TRBJ2-7; 11 positions match TRBD1. V shed 5 bases, J shed 10 bases, and the junction held 7 bases outside the gene matches. Germline V gives CDR1 LNHNV, CDR2 YYDKDF (reference sequence). CDR3 length: 13 residues. CDR3 residues: CATSPGQGANQYF. As DNA, the CDR3 is TGTGCCACCAGCCCAGGACAGGGGGCGAATCAGTACTTC.

This clonotype was recorded a few times. J is TRBJ1-2 and V is TRBV7-2; 7 nucleotides line up with TRBD1. This CDR3 contains 14 residues. Trimming cost V 4 bases and J 4 bases; bases outside gene matches: 6. Germline-derived CDR1 and CDR2 are SGHTA and FQGNSA. CDR3 DNA: TGTGCCAGCAGCTCCCGGGACAGCCTCTATGGCTACACCTTC. It encodes CASSSRDSLYGYTF.

On this clonotype: One junction end does not reproduce the germline sequence, and a read error may be involved. The J gene is TRBJ1-5, the V gene TRBV10-3, with TRBD1 matching 8 bases. The CDR3 totals 15 residues. CDR1 is ENHRY, CDR2 SYGVKD, per germline. The CDR3 bases are TGTGCCATCAGTGAGTCGGCAGGGGGCAACCAGCCCCAGCATTTT. Its translation: CAISESAGGNQPQHF.